The 8 T cell receptor beta chains listed next were all sequenced from one sample in a study of blood T cell repertoires in COVID-19. Using immunoSEQ multiplex PCR, the repertoire was profiled, and TCRdb retains in-frame clones only, with some absent. The data contain 310,000 or so clones, roughly 87% of them singletons. What was sequenced was PBMCs or T cells enriched from blood (not recorded which). The source is a woman under 30 who had recovered from COVID-19.

The chain has TRBV18 and TRBJ2-6, with D possibly being TRBD1 (5 bases). Germline CDR1 is KGHSH and CDR2 is LQKENI. This CDR3 is 17 amino acids long. V lost 2 bases, J lost 1 base, and 12 bases lay in between. The CDR3 DNA reads as TGTGCCAGCTCACCAGCGACAGCTACTTCTGGGGCCAACGTCCTGACTTTC. Its translation is CASSPATATSGANVLTF. The complete variable domain, with remaining parts taken from reference TRBV18 and TRBJ2-6, reads NAGVMQNPRHLVRRRGQEARLRCSPMKGHSHVYWYRQLPEEGLKFMVYLQKENIIDESGMPKERFSAEFPKEGPSILRIQQVVRGDSAAYFCASSPATATSGANVLTFGAGSRLTVL.

This sequence joins TRBV9 and TRBJ2-2; 9 nucleotides match TRBD1. Losses at the gene ends were 1 base for V and 5 bases for J; bases not matched to a gene: 6. The CDR3 consists of 16 residues. CDR1 is SGDLS, CDR2 YYNGEE, per germline. The CDR3 bases are TGTGCCAGCAGCGTAAATCCCGGGACAGGGACCGGGGAGCTGTTTTTT. Protein sequence: CASSVNPGTGTGELFF.

J is TRBJ2-1 and V is TRBV6-4; 9 bases are shared with TRBD1. Looked up from germline, CDR1 is MRHNA and CDR2 is SNTAGT. CDR3 length: 15 amino acids. The V segment lost 5 bases and the J segment 4 bases; nucleotides outside the gene matches: 6. As DNA, the CDR3 is TGTGCCAGCAGTAGAACCGGGACAGGGTACAATGAGCAGTTCTTC. Protein product: CASSRTGTGYNEQFF.

The rearrangement uses TRBV7-3 and TRBJ2-1, with a weak D call TRBD2 (5 bases). Trimming removed 1 base from V and 8 bases from J, with 15 bases in between. CDR1 and CDR2 from the germline V gene are SGHTA and FQGTGA. CDR3 size: 15 residues. CDR3 residues: CASSLITGFAHEQFF. CDR3 coding DNA: TGTGCCAGCAGCTTAATAACGGGGTTCGCCCATGAGCAGTTCTTC.

This clone was picked up one time. V is TRBV12-3 or TRBV12-4 and J is TRBJ1-1; 7 nucleotides line up with TRBD1. This CDR3 is 13 amino acids long. With V trimmed by 8 bases and J by 1 base, 4 bases remained unmatched. The DNA for the CDR3 is TGTGCCAGCGGCGACAGGGCGAACACTGAAGCTTTCTTT. Its protein product is CASGDRANTEAFF.

This clone has more than one count but fewer than ten. The chain links TRBV9 to TRBJ2-1; TRBD2 aligns across 12 bases. Germline values: CDR1 SGDLS, CDR2 YYNGEE. J gave up 0 bases and V 3 bases, and 10 bases lay outside the gene matches. The CDR3 extends over 19 amino acids. The CDR3 is CASSARLAGVPSSYNEQFF. The CDR3 DNA sequence: TGTGCCAGCAGCGCAAGACTAGCGGGGGTCCCTAGCTCCTACAATGAGCAGTTCTTC.

In DNA, the CDR3 is TGCGCCAGCAGCCAGGGGACAGGGGGTGGAAACACCATATATTTT. Residues: CASSQGTGGGNTIYF. The gene calls are TRBV4-3 and TRBJ1-3, with 11 positions matching TRBD1. After removal of 3 bases from V and 3 bases from J, the junction contained 1 base not matched to a gene. This CDR3 contains 15 residues. CDR1 and CDR2 (germline): LGHNA, YSLEER.

This chain joins TRBV6-2 or TRBV6-3 and TRBJ1-2; D gene unclear. V was pared by 2 bases and J by 8 bases, with 12 bases between. This CDR3 region has 13 residues. The germline V gene has CDR1 MNHEY and CDR2 SVGEGT. CDR3 protein: CASSYPLGGGYTF. The DNA for the CDR3 is TGTGCCAGCAGTTACCCGCTGGGAGGAGGCTACACCTTC.